The 26 T cell receptor beta chains given below trace back to one sample, sequenced in a study of blood T cell repertoires in COVID-19. Sequencing used immunoSEQ multiplex PCR; TCRdb keeps in-frame clones, though not all of them. Here the sample spans about 120,000 clones, approximately 85% being singletons. Material: peripheral blood. These receptors were obtained from a human donor in a cohort sampled during active COVID-19.

This chain uses TRBV28 with TRBJ2-7, with 7 bases that match TRBD2. The germline V gene encodes CDR1 MDHEN and CDR2 SYDVKM. With 6 bases clipped from V and 1 base from J, the junction kept 9 bases outside the gene matches. The CDR3 spans 15 residues. The DNA for the CDR3 is TGTGCCAGCAGAGCGGGCGGGGGTAGGTCCTACGAGCAGTACTTC. Translation gives CASRAGGGRSYEQYF.

The rearrangement joins TRBV6-1 to TRBJ2-2; D unclear. Between the trimmed V and J ends, which lost 3 bases and 6 bases, there was a span of 11 bases. Germline V gives CDR1 MNHNS, CDR2 SASEGT. This CDR3 region has 14 residues. The CDR3 here is CASSDYGLAGELFF. The CDR3, as DNA: TGTGCCAGCAGTGATTACGGGTTGGCCGGGGAGCTGTTTTTT.

V gene TRBV6-2 or TRBV6-3 combines with J gene TRBJ2-7; no firm D call. Trimming took off 3 bases at V and 3 bases at J, with 12 bases between the two ends. The CDR3 is 14 amino acids. Germline CDR1 reads MNHEY; CDR2 reads SVGEGT. Written as DNA, the CDR3 is TGTGCCAGCAGTTATTTCGGCAGGTTCTACGAGCAGTACTTC. Amino acid sequence: CASSYFGRFYEQYF.

This clone was observed a handful of times. The rearrangement joins TRBV5-6 to TRBJ1-5; TRBD1 might be the D (5 bases). Germline assignment: CDR1 SGHDT and CDR2 YYEEEE. V was trimmed by 2 bases and J by 1 base, leaving 10 bases between them. This CDR3 has 15 residues. CDR3 nucleotides: TGTGCCAGCAGCTTCCAGGGAGGCAGCAATCAGCCCCAGCATTTT. Translating it yields CASSFQGGSNQPQHF. The whole variable domain, remainder taken from reference TRBV5-6 and TRBJ1-5, is DAGVTQSPTHLIKTRGQQVTLRCSPKSGHDTVSWYQQALGQGPQFIFQYYEEEERQRGNFPDRFSGHQFPNYSSELNVNALLLGDSALYLCASSFQGGSNQPQHFGDGTRLSIL.

The gene calls are TRBV2 and TRBJ2-5; 7 bases agree with TRBD2. From germline, CDR1 is SNHLY and CDR2 FYNNEI. J lost 2 bases, V lost 7 bases, and 19 bases had no gene match. The CDR3 runs 18 residues. CDR3 amino acids: CASTPRRGSGQGQETQYF. The CDR3 DNA reads as TGTGCCAGCACCCCTAGGAGGGGTAGCGGGCAGGGTCAAGAGACCCAGTACTTC. The full variable domain, its missing parts supplied by reference TRBV2 and TRBJ2-5, is EPEVTQTPSHQVTQMGQEVILRCVPISNHLYFYWYRQILGQKVEFLVSFYNNEISEKSEIFDDQFSVERPDGSNFTLKIRSTKLEDSAMYFCASTPRRGSGQGQETQYFGPGTRLLVL.

The chain carries TRBV3-1 (or the pseudogene TRBV3-2) and TRBJ2-1, with D uncertain. V was trimmed by 3 bases and J by 5 bases, leaving 5 bases between them. The length of the CDR3 is 12 residues. Germline V gene data show CDR1 as LGHDT and CDR2 as YNNKEL (reference sequence). CDR3 region: CASSHLDNEQFF. CDR3 DNA: TGTGCCAGCAGCCATTTAGACAATGAGCAGTTCTTC.

The rearrangement links TRBV19 to TRBJ1-6, with 10 bases that match TRBD1. Germline-derived CDR1 and CDR2 are LNHDA and SQIVND (reference sequence). V was clipped by 5 bases and J by 10 bases; unmatched bases: 17. This CDR3 is built from 18 residues. The CDR3 DNA is TGTGCCAGTAGTGCCTGGACAGGGGGGATCGGAAAGGGGTCACCCCTCCACTTT. Amino acid sequence: CASSAWTGGIGKGSPLHF.

V gene TRBV15 combines with J gene TRBJ1-2; possibly TRBD1 for D (5 bases). CDR3 length: 12 residues. Trimming shortened V by 8 bases and J by 2 bases, and 9 bases separated the two germline ends. The V gene's germline CDR1 is LNHNV and CDR2 YYDKDF (reference sequence). This CDR3 is CATAGGNYGYTF. The CDR3 DNA sequence: TGTGCCACCGCCGGGGGGAACTATGGCTACACCTTC.

V and J are TRBV24-1 and TRBJ2-3, with a weak D call TRBD1 (5 bases). Trimming removed 2 bases from V and 2 bases from J, with 10 bases in between. CDR1 KGHDR and CDR2 SFDVKD come from the germline V gene. CDR3 length: 15 amino acids. The CDR3 DNA is TGTGCCACCAGTGATTCTCGACAGTCCACAGATACGCAGTATTTT. Its protein is CATSDSRQSTDTQYF.

The chain combines TRBV6-6 with TRBJ1-1; 7 bases are a match to TRBD1. This CDR3 is 13 amino acids long. Germline V gene data show CDR1 as MNHNY and CDR2 as SVGAGI (reference sequence). Unmatched junction bases numbered 11, after V lost 6 bases and J lost 10 bases. DNA for the CDR3: TGTGCCAGCAGACCCGGACAGGTAGGGGGAGCTTTCTTT. Its protein is CASRPGQVGGAFF.

V and J are TRBV5-1 and TRBJ2-3; 8 bases map to TRBD1. J was trimmed by 6 bases and V by 4 bases; bases with no gene match: 4. Germline V gives CDR1 SGHRS, CDR2 YFSETQ. The CDR3 runs 13 residues. The CDR3 is CASSPGGRDTQYF. CDR3 in DNA: TGCGCCAGCAGCCCAGGGGGCAGGGATACGCAGTATTTT. Full variable domain (remainder filled in from reference TRBV5-1 and TRBJ2-3): KAGVTQTPRYLIKTRGQQVTLSCSPISGHRSVSWYQQTPGQGLQFLFEYFSETQRNKGNFPGRFSGRQFSNSRSEMNVSTLELGDSALYLCASSPGGRDTQYFGPGTRLTVL.

This sequence joins TRBV6-1 and TRBJ1-4; the D is unclear. This CDR3 has 14 residues. Germline lookup yields CDR1 MNHNS and CDR2 SASEGT. Trimming took 3 bases from V and 0 from J, leaving 5 bases between them. The CDR3 loop reads CASSDSTTNEKLFF. The CDR3 nucleotides read TGTGCCAGCAGTGACAGTACAACTAATGAAAAACTGTTTTTT.

The chain has TRBV4-1 and TRBJ2-7; a weak D match, TRBD1 (5 bases). V dropped 8 bases and J dropped 0 bases, with 14 bases sitting between them. The CDR3 is made up of 14 amino acids. Germline V lookup: CDR1 MGHRA, CDR2 YSYEKL. The CDR3 region has the DNA TGCGCCAGCCAAAGAGACAGCAGCTCCTACGAGCAGTACTTC. It is translated as CASQRDSSSYEQYF.

Only one count was recorded for this clone. The rearrangement joins TRBV25-1 to TRBJ2-1, with D possibly matching TRBD2 (5 bases). The CDR3 is 13 residues long. Per the germline V gene, CDR1 is MGHDK and CDR2 is SYGVNS. Trimming removed 5 bases from V and 4 bases from J, with 9 bases in between. CDR3: CASSRGLYNEQFF. The CDR3 nucleotides read TGTGCCAGCAGTAGAGGACTTTACAATGAGCAGTTCTTC.

V is TRBV7-2 and J is TRBJ1-1, with a possible D match to TRBD1 (5 bases). V dropped 5 bases and J dropped 7 bases, with 17 bases sitting between them. The germline gives CDR1 SGHTA, CDR2 FQGNSA. The CDR3 sequence is 14 residues long. CDR3 nucleotide sequence: TGTGCCAGCAGCCCCCGACAGATTCCCTTTGAAGCTTTCTTT. It encodes CASSPRQIPFEAFF.

The chain uses TRBV7-2 and TRBJ2-3, with 10 bases fitting TRBD2. Germline V CDR1 and CDR2: SGHTA, FQGNSA. V lost 4 bases, J lost 5 bases, and 9 bases stayed unmatched. This CDR3 is built from 16 residues. CDR3 sequence: CASSWKSGGAGDTQYF. CDR3 in DNA: TGTGCCAGCAGCTGGAAAAGCGGGGGGGCAGGAGATACGCAGTATTTT.

The chain links TRBV24-1 to TRBJ1-1; 8 positions match TRBD1. Germline trimming cut 11 bases from V and 0 bases from J; bases unmatched to any gene: 13. Germline V lookup: CDR1 KGHDR, CDR2 SFDVKD. This CDR3 has 16 amino acids. The CDR3 nucleotides read TGTGCCAACGGACAGGGAAAAGAGGAGGTGAACACTGAAGCTTTCTTT. The encoded protein is CANGQGKEEVNTEAFF.

V gene TRBV2 combines with J gene TRBJ2-5; TRBD2 matches at 9 bases. Trimming at V came to 2 bases and at J to 5 bases, leaving 6 bases not matched to a gene. From germline, CDR1 is SNHLY and CDR2 FYNNEI. The CDR3 has 15 amino acids. CDR3 DNA: TGTGCCAGCAGTGAAACGCTAGCGGGGAGGGAGACCCAGTACTTC. Translation: CASSETLAGRETQYF.

The chain combines TRBV19 with TRBJ1-2; perhaps TRBD1 as D (5 bases). The CDR3 loop spans 15 amino acids. Trimming left V 6 bases short and J 0 bases short, with 14 bases between. Germline assignment: CDR1 LNHDA and CDR2 SQIVND (reference sequence). For the CDR3, the DNA is TGTGCCAGTAGGGGGGACTCCTCTTCTAACTATGGCTACACCTTC. Its protein product is CASRGDSSSNYGYTF. The whole variable domain, remainder taken from reference TRBV19 and TRBJ1-2, is DGGITQSPKYLFRKEGQNVTLSCEQNLNHDAMYWYRQDPGQGLRLIYYSQIVNDFQKGDIAEGYSVSREKKESFPLTVTSAQKNPTAFYLCASRGDSSSNYGYTFGSGTRLTVV.

The chain joins TRBV6-5 to TRBJ2-7; no firm D call. The V gene lost 6 bases and the J gene lost 5 bases, with 11 bases spanning the gap. CDR1 and CDR2 from the germline V gene are MNHEY and SVGAGI. The CDR3 contains 12 residues. In DNA form, the CDR3 reads TGTGCCAGCAGACTACCTGGTAACGAGCAGTACTTC. Translated, it gives CASRLPGNEQYF.

The gene calls are TRBV7-9 and TRBJ2-5; 9 bases line up with TRBD1. The germline V gene has CDR1 SEHNR and CDR2 FQNEAQ (reference sequence). The J segment lost 1 base and the V segment lost 2 bases, leaving 11 bases of the junction unmatched. This CDR3 comprises 18 residues. CDR3 DNA sequence: TGTGCCAGCAGCTTACTGGGCGGGGGACAGGGTTTCCAAGAGACCCAGTACTTC. It translates to CASSLLGGGQGFQETQYF. Supplemented by reference TRBV7-9 and TRBJ2-5, the full variable domain reads DTGVSQNPRHKITKRGQNVTFRCDPISEHNRLYWYRQTLGQGPEFLTYFQNEAQLEKSRLLSDRFSAERPKGSFSTLEIQRTEQGDSAMYLCASSLLGGGQGFQETQYFGPGTRLLVL.

The sample holds one count of this clone. The chain uses TRBV7-8 and TRBJ2-2, with TRBD2 as a possible D gene (6 bases). CDR3 length: 14 residues. Trimming removed 5 bases from V and 6 bases from J, with 13 bases in between. The V gene's germline CDR1 is SGHVS and CDR2 FQNEAQ. The CDR3 DNA reads TGTGCCAGCAGCACGGGACTCACCCCCGGGGAGCTGTTTTTT. Encoded protein: CASSTGLTPGELFF.

V is TRBV14 and J is TRBJ2-5, with 7 bases lining up with TRBD2. Per germline, CDR1 SGHDN and CDR2 FVKESK. The V segment lost 4 bases and the J segment 5 bases; nucleotides outside the gene matches: 10. The CDR3 has 15 residues. CDR3 nucleotide sequence: TGTGCCAGCAGCCCCCAGGTCTTCGGGGGGGAGACCCAGTACTTC. It yields the protein CASSPQVFGGETQYF.

The chain links TRBV6-2 or TRBV6-3 to TRBJ1-6; 8 nucleotides agree with TRBD1. Per the germline V gene, CDR1 is MNHEY and CDR2 is SVGEGT. Germline trimming cut 0 bases from V and 9 bases from J; bases unmatched to any gene: 13. CDR3 size: 18 residues. The DNA for the CDR3 is TGTGCCAGCAGTTACTCGCTATTGTGGACAGGGATGGGTTCACCCCTCCACTTT. It specifies CASSYSLLWTGMGSPLHF.

The rearrangement joins TRBV9 to TRBJ2-2; 7 bases line up with TRBD1. CDR3 length equals 17 residues. CDR1 and CDR2 from the germline V gene are SGDLS and YYNGEE. V lost 0 bases and J lost 4; bases outside the gene matches: 9. The CDR3 loop is CASSVGGWTGLTGELFF. In nucleotides, the CDR3 is TGTGCCAGCAGCGTAGGGGGCTGGACAGGCCTCACCGGGGAGCTGTTTTTT.

DNA for the CDR3: TGTGCCACTAGAAGAGACCTTCTCTCACCCCTCCACTTT. Its protein is CATRRDLLSPLHF. V gene TRBV6-5 combines with J gene TRBJ1-6; D unresolved. Germline loops: CDR1 MNHEY, CDR2 SVGAGI. The V and J ends lost 10 bases and 10 bases respectively, with 17 bases between them. This CDR3 is built from 13 residues.